This T cell receptor (beta chain) originates from a study of T cell responses to AZD1222 COVID-19 vaccine. This table comes from immunoSEQ multiplex PCR, and its TCRdb copy is limited to in-frame clones, with some not included. The repertoire holds roughly 140,000 clones, approximately 88% seen once, with more than 2% in the top ten. The CDR3 totals 14 residues. Trimming left V 3 bases short and J 8 bases short, with 16 bases between. Looked up from germline, CDR1 is LNHDA and CDR2 is SQIVND (reference sequence). The sequence came from an adult in good health. This chain connects TRBV19 to TRBJ1-2; D possibly corresponds to TRBD1 (6 bases). The sequencing here drew on peripheral blood, taken on day 0 of AZD1222 vaccination. The CDR3 DNA reads TGTGCCAGTAGTATCCCTGGGGGCAGGTACGGCTACACCTTC. It encodes CASSIPGGRYGYTF. Full variable domain (outside the CDR3, taken from reference TRBV19 and TRBJ1-2): DGGITQSPKYLFRKEGQNVTLSCEQNLNHDAMYWYRQDPGQGLRLIYYSQIVNDFQKGDIAEGYSVSREKKESFPLTVTSAQKNPTAFYLCASSIPGGRYGYTFGSGTRLTVV.